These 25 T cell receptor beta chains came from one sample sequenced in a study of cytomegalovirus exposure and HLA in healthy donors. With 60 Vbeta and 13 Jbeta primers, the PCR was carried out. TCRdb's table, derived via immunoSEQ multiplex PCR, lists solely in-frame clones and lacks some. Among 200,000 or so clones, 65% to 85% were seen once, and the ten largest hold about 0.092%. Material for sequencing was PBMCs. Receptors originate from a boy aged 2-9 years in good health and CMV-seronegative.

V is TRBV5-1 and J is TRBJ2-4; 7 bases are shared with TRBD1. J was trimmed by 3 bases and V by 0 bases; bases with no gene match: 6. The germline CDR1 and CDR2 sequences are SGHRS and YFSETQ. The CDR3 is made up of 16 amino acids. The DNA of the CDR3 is TGCGCCAGCAGCTTGGTCTACAGGGGAATCAAAAACATTCAGTACTTC. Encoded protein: CASSLVYRGIKNIQYF.

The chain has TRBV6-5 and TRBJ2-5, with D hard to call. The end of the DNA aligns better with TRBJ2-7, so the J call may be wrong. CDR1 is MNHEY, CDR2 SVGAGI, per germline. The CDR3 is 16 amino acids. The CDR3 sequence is CASSYSSMSASYEQYF. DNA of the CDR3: TGTGCCAGCAGTTACTCGAGTATGTCAGCGAGCTACGAGCAGTACTTC.

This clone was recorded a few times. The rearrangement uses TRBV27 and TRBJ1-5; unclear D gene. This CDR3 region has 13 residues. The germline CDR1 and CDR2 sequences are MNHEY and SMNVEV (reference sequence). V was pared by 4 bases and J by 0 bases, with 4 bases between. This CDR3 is CASSYNSNQPQHF. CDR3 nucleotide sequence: TGTGCCAGCAGTTATAATAGCAATCAGCCCCAGCATTTT.

The DNA of the CDR3 is TGCGCCAGCAGCCGGCATGCAGTAGCGGTCGGCGGGGAGCTGTTTTTT. This sequence encodes CASSRHAVAVGGELFF. This chain links TRBV4-3 with TRBJ2-2, with a possible D match to TRBD2 (6 bases). Per germline, CDR1 LGHNA and CDR2 YSLEER. The CDR3 runs to 16 residues. V lost 4 bases, J lost 7 bases, and 19 bases lay in between.

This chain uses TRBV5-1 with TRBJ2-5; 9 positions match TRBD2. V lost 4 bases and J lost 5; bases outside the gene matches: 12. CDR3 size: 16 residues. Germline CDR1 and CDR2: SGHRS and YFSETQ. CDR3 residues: CASSPSHSGGGETQYF. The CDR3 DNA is TGCGCCAGCAGCCCATCACATAGCGGGGGAGGGGAGACCCAGTACTTC. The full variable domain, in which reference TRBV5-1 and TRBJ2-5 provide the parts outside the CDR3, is KAGVTQTPRYLIKTRGQQVTLSCSPISGHRSVSWYQQTPGQGLQFLFEYFSETQRNKGNFPGRFSGRQFSNSRSEMNVSTLELGDSALYLCASSPSHSGGGETQYFGPGTRLLVL.

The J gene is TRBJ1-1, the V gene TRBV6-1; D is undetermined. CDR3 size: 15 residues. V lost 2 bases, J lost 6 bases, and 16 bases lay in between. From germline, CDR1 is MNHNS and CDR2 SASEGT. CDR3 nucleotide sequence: TGTGCCAGCAGTGAACTTGTTCTCTGGAGGGCTGAAGCTTTCTTT. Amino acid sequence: CASSELVLWRAEAFF.

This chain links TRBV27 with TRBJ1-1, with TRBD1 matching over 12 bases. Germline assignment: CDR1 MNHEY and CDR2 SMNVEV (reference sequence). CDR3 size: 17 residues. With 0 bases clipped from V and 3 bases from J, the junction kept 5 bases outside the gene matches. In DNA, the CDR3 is TGTGCCAGCAGTTTATCGGGACAGGGGGCCGGGTACACTGAAGCTTTCTTT. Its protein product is CASSLSGQGAGYTEAFF.

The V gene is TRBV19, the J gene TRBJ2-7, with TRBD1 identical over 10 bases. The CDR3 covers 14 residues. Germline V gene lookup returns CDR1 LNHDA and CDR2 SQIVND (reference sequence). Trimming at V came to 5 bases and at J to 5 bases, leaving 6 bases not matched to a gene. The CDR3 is CASSATGGNHEQYF. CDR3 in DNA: TGTGCCAGTAGTGCGACAGGGGGCAACCACGAGCAGTACTTC.

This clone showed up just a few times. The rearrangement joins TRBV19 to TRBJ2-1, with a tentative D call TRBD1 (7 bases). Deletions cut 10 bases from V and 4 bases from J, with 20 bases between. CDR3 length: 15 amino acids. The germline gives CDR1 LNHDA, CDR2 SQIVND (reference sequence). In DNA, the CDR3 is TGTGCCACCCAGGAGGGGGGACAGCCTTACAATGAGCAGTTCTTC. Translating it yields CATQEGGQPYNEQFF.

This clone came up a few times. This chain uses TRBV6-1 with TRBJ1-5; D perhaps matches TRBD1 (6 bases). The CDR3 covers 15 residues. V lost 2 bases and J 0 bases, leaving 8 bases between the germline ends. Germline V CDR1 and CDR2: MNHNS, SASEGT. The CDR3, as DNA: TGTGCCAGCAGTGAACCAGGGGTTAGCAATCAGCCCCAGCATTTT. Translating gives CASSEPGVSNQPQHF.

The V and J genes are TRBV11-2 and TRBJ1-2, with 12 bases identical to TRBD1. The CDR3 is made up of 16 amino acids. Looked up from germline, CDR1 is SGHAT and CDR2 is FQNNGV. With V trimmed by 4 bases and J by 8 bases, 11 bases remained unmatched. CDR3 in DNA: TGTGCCAGCAGCTCCGGGACAGGGGGCTTTTCAGAAGGCTACACCTTC. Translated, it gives CASSSGTGGFSEGYTF.

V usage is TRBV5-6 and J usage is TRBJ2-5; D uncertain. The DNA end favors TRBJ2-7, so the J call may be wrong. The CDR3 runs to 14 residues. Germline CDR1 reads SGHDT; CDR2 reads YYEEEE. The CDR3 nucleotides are TGTGCCAGCAGCTTGTCCCGTGAGAGCCACGAGCAGTACTTC. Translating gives CASSLSRESHEQYF.

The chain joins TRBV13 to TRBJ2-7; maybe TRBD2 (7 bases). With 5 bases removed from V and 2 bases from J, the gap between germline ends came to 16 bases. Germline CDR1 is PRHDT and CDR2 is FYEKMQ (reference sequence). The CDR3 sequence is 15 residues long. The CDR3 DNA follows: TGTGCCAGCAGCAGGGGGGGCGTCTCGACCTACGAGCAGTACTTC. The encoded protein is CASSRGGVSTYEQYF.

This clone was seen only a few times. The CDR3 reads CASRTSGGTDTQYF. The DNA of the CDR3 is TGTGCCAGTCGGACTAGCGGGGGGACAGATACGCAGTATTTT. The chain combines TRBV19 with TRBJ2-3; the match to TRBD2 covers 14 bases. Germline CDR1 and CDR2: LNHDA and SQIVND (reference sequence). This CDR3 comprises 14 residues. After removal of 8 bases from V and 3 bases from J, the junction contained 1 base not matched to a gene.

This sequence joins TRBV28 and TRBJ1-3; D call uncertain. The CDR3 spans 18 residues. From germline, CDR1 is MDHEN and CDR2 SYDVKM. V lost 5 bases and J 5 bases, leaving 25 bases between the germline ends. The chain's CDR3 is CASSQSYLLIGPRNTIYF. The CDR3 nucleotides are TGTGCCAGCAGTCAAAGCTATCTACTAATTGGTCCCCGAAACACCATATATTTT.

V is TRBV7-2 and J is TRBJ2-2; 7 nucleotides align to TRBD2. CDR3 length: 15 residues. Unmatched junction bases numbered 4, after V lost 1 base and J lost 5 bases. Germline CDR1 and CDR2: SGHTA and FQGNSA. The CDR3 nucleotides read TGTGCCAGCAGCTTAGATGGGGGGGGAACCGGGGAGCTGTTTTTT. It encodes CASSLDGGGTGELFF.

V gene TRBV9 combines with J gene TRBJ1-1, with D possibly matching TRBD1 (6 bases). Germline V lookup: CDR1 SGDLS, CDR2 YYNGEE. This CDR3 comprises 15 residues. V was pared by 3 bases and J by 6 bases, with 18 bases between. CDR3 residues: CASSATTGTGSEAFF. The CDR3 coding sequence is TGTGCCAGCAGCGCAACAACAGGGACGGGGTCTGAAGCTTTCTTT.

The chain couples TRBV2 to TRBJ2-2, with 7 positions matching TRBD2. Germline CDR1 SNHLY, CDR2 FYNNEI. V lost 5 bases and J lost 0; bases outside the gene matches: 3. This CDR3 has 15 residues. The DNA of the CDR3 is TGTGCCAGCAGTTCAGCGGGGCCGAACACCGGGGAGCTGTTTTTT. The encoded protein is CASSSAGPNTGELFF.

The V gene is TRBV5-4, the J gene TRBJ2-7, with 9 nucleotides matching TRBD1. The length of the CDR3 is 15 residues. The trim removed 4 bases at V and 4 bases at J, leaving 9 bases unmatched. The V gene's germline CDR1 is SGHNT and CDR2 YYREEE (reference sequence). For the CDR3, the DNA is TGTGCCAGCAGCGGCGGGACAGGGAACGAGTACGAGCAGTACTTC. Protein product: CASSGGTGNEYEQYF.

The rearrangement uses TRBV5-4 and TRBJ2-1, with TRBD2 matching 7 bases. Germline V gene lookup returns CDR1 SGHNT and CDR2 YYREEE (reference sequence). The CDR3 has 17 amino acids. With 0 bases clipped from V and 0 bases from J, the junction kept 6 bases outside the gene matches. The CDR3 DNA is TGTGCCAGCAGCTTGGCCCCTAGCGGACTCTCCTACAATGAGCAGTTCTTC. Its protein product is CASSLAPSGLSYNEQFF.

CDR3: CASRTGTGPIYNEQFF. CDR3 in DNA: TGTGCCAGCAGGACAGGGACAGGCCCGATATACAATGAGCAGTTCTTC. This rearrangement joins TRBV6-6 to TRBJ2-1; 8 nucleotides line up with TRBD1. V shed 6 bases, J shed 4 bases, and the junction held 11 bases outside the gene matches. The CDR3 totals 16 residues. Germline-derived CDR1 and CDR2 are MNHNY and SVGAGI (reference sequence).

The CDR3 loop is CASSRTGNGEKLFF. In nucleotides, the CDR3 is TGCGCCAGCAGCCGAACAGGGAACGGAGAAAAACTGTTTTTT. This chain links TRBV5-1 with TRBJ1-4, with a weak D call TRBD1 (6 bases). Germline CDR1 and CDR2: SGHRS and YFSETQ. V gave up 4 bases and J gave up 8 bases, with 15 bases separating them. The CDR3 has 14 residues.

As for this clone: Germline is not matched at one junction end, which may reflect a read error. The CDR3 here is CAGSISGLGTDTQYF. In nucleotides, the CDR3 is TGTGCCGGTAGTATTTCGGGGTTAGGCACAGATACGCAGTATTTT. The gene calls are TRBV19 and TRBJ2-3; weak D call: TRBD2 (5 bases). Germline V gene sequence: CDR1 LNHDA, CDR2 SQIVND (reference sequence). The CDR3 sequence is 15 residues long.

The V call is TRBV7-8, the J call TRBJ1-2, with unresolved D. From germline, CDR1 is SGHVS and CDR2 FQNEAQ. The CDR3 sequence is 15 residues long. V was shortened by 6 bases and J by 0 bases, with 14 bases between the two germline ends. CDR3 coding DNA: TGTGCCAGCAGTCTTCGCGGAGGTACTAACTATGGCTACACCTTC. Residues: CASSLRGGTNYGYTF.

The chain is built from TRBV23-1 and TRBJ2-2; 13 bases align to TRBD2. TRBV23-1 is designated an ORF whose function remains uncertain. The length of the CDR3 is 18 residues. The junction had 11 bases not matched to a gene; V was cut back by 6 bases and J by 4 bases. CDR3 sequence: CASSLPSGTSGVTGELFF. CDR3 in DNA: TGCGCCAGCAGCCTGCCATCCGGGACTAGCGGGGTCACCGGGGAGCTGTTTTTT.